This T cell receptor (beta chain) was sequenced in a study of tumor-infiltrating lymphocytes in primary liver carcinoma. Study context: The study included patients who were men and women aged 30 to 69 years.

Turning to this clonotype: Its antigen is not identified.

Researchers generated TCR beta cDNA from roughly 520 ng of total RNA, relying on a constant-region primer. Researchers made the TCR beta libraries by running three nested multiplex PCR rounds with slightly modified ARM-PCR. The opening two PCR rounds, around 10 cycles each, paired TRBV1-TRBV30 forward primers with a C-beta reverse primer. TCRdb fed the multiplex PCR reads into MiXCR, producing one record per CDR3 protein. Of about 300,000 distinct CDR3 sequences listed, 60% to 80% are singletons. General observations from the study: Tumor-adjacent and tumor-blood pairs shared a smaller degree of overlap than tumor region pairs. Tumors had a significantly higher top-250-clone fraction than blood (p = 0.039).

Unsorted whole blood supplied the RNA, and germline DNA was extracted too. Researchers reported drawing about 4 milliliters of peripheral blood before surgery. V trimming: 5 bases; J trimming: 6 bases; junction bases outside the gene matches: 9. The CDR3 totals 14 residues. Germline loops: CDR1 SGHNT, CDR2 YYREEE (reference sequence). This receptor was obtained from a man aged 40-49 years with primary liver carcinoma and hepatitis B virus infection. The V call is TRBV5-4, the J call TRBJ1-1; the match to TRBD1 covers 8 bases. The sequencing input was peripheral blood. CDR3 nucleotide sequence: TGTGCCAGCAGTTGGGAGCAGGGGGCCTCTGAAGCTTTCTTT. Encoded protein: CASSWEQGASEAFF. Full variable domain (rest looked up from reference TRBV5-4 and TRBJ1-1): ETGVTQSPTHLIKTRGQQVTLRCSSQSGHNTVSWYQQALGQGPQFIFQYYREEENGRGNFPPRFSGLQFPNYSSELNVNALELDDSALYLCASSWEQGASEAFFGQGTRLTVV.